Detailed here is one T cell receptor (beta chain). This sample also contains other DNA sequences that code for the same CDR3. This sample is part of a study of control samples from healthy donors and cancer patients. Sequencing was performed with immunoSEQ multiplex PCR; in TCRdb, only in-frame clones are kept and a portion is missing. The table has 150,000 or so clones, over 85% seen once. The V gene's germline CDR1 is LGHDT and CDR2 YNNKEL (reference sequence). The CDR3 totals 12 residues. Trimming left V 4 bases short and J 3 bases short, with 7 bases between. The chain joins TRBV3-1 (or the pseudogene TRBV3-2) to TRBJ2-7; maybe TRBD2 (6 bases). Sample: blood. The receptor was derived from a man in his forties in good health. The CDR3 DNA sequence: TGTGCCAGCAGCCGGGGGGTCTACGAGCAGTACTTC. Protein sequence: CASSRGVYEQYF.